This TCR beta chain came from a study of response to subunit inactivated influenza vaccine (dated by TCRdb to between 2018 and 2020). In terms of the full investigation: Deep quantitative T cell receptor repertoire profiling was used in the study to track responses to a trivalent subunit inactivated influenza vaccine.

The research as a whole found: The authors proposed that each seasonal influenza vaccination may bring in only a limited number of new T cells.

Receptors were amplified or captured by RT-PCR. Sequencing relied on an Illumina HiSeq 2500. Clones were called with MiXCR by TCRdb after fastp trimmed the public reads at Q25, and only in-frame beta chains were retained. Rows are combined by CDR3 protein, so each entry shows the most common genes and DNA. The sample records around 570,000 distinct CDR3 sequences, 6% to 9% of which are singletons. The top ten hold under 15% of the sample. Comment on this clonotype: Its target antigen remains unknown. Base qualities are missing; no much larger clone stands one base away.

Sequenced material: PBMCs from blood, taken roughly 24 months after vaccination. This sequence was found in a man aged 45-69 years who received an inactivated influenza vaccine. Donor details come from another sample of the same person, matched by shared clones.

The CDR3 has the sequence CSASRTFNEKLFF. The base sequence is TGCAGTGCTAGCCGAACATTTAATGAAAAACTGTTTTTT. The receptor chain draws on TRBV20-1 and TRBJ1-4, with the identity of the D gene unclear. Measured from the cysteine to the phenylalanine, the CDR3 is 13 residues long. Here the CDR3 DNA is all that survives: 39 bases in frame from base 1. V loses 3 bases of germline sequence and J loses 4 bases, and the interval between the two ends is 9 bases. CDR1 and CDR2 were assigned from the germline V gene (reference sequence) as DFQATT and SNEGSKA.